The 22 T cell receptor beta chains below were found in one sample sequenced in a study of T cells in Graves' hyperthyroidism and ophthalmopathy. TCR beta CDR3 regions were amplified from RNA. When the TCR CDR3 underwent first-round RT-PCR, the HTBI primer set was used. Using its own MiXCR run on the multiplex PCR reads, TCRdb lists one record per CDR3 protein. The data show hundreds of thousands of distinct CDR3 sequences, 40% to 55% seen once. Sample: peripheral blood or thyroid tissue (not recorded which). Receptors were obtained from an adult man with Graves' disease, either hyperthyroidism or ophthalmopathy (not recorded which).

CDR3 loop: CASSMIAGQEAFF. The CDR3 bases are TGTGCCAGTAGTATGATCGCTGGCCAAGAAGCTTTCTTT. The chain links TRBV19 to TRBJ1-1, with D uncertain. The CDR3 length is 13 residues. The germline CDR1 and CDR2 sequences are LNHDA and SQIVND (reference sequence). The V gene lost 3 bases and the J gene lost 8 bases, with 13 bases spanning the gap.

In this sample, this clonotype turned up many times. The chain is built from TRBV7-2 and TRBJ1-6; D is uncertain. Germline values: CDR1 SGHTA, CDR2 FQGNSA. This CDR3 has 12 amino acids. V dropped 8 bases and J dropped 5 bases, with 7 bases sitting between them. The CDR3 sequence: CASRQNNSPLHF. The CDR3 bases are TGTGCCAGCCGGCAAAATAATTCACCCCTCCACTTT.

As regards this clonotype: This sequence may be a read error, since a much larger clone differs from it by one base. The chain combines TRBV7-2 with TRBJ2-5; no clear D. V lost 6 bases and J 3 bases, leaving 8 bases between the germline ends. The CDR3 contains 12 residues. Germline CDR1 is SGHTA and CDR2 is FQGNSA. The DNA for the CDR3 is TGTGCCAGCAGGGTTGGGGAAGAGACCCAGTACTTC. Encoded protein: CASRVGEETQYF. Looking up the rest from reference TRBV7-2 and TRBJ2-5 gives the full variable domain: GAGVSQSPSNKVTEKGKDVELRCDPISGHTALYWYRQSLGQGLEFLIYFQGNSAPDKSGLPSDRFSAERTGGSVSTLTIQRTQQEDSAVYLCASRVGEETQYFGPGTRLLVL.

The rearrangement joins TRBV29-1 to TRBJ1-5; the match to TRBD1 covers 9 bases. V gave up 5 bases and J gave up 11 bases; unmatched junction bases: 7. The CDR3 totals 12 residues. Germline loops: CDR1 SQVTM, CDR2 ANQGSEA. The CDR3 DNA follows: TGCAGCGTTAGGACAGGGGAACAGTCCCAGCATTTT. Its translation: CSVRTGEQSQHF.

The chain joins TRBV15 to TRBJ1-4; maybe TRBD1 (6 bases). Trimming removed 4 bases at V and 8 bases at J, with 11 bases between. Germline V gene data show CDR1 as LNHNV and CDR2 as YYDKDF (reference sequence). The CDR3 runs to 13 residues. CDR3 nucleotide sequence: TGTGCCACCAGCACGTACAGGGCGGAAAAACTGTTTTTT. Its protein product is CATSTYRAEKLFF.

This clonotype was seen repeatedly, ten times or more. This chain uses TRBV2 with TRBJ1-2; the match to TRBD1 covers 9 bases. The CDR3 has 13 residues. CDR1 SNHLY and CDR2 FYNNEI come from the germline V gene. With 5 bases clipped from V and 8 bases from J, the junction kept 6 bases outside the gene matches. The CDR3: CASSQQGAGGYTF. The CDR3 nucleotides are TGTGCCAGCAGTCAACAGGGGGCTGGGGGCTACACCTTC.

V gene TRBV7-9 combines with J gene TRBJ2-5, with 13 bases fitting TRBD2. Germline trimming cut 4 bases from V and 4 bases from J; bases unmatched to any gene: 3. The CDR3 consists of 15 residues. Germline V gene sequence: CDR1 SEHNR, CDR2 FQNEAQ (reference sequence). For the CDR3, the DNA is TGTGCCAGCAGCTGGACTAGCGGGAGATCAGAGACCCAGTACTTC. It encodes CASSWTSGRSETQYF.

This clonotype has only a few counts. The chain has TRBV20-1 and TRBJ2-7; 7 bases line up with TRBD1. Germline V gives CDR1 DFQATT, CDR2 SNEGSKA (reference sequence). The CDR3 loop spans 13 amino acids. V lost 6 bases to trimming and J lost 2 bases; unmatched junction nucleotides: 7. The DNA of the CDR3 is TGCAGTGCCATCGGGACAGCGACCTACGAGCAGTACTTC. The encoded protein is CSAIGTATYEQYF.

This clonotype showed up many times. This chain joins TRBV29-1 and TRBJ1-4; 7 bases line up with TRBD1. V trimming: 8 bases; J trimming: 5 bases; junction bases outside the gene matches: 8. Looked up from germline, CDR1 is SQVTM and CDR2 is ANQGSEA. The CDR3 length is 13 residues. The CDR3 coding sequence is TGCAGCTCTCCGGGGACAGAGAATGAAAAACTGTTTTTT. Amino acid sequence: CSSPGTENEKLFF.

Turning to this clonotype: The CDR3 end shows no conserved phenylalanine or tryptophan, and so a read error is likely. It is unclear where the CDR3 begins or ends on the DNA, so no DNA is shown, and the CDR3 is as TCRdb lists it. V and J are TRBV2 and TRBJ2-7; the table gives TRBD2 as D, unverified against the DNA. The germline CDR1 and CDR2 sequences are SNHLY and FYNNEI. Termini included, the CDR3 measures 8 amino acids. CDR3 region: CASSEETS.

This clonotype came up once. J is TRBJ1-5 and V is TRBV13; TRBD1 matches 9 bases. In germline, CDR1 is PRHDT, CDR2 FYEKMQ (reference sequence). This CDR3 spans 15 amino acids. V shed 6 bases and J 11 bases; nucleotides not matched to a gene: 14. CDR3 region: CASRHRDRVDETQHF. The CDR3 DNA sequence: TGTGCCAGCAGACACCGGGACAGGGTGGATGAGACCCAGCATTTT.

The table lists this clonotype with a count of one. This CDR3 reads CATSDTRTGTNSPLHF. Written as DNA, the CDR3 is TGTGCCACCAGTGATACCCGGACAGGCACCAATTCACCCCTCCACTTT. The rearrangement joins TRBV24-1 to TRBJ1-6, with 7 bases fitting TRBD1. The length of the CDR3 is 16 residues. V dropped 3 bases and J dropped 7; count of bases not matched to a gene: 8. CDR1 and CDR2 (germline): KGHDR, SFDVKD.

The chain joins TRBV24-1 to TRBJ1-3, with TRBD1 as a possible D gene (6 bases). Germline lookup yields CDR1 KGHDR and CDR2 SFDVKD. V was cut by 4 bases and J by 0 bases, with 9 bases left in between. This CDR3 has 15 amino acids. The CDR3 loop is CATSDPDSSGNTIYF. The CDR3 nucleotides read TGTGCCACCAGTGACCCGGACAGCTCTGGAAACACCATATATTTT.

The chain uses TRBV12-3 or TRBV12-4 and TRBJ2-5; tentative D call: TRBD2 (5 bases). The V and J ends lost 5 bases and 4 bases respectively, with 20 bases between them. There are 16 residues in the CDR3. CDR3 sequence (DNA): TGTGCCAGCAGTGAAACAGCGGCGGGCATGGGAGAGACCCAGTACTTC. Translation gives CASSETAAGMGETQYF.

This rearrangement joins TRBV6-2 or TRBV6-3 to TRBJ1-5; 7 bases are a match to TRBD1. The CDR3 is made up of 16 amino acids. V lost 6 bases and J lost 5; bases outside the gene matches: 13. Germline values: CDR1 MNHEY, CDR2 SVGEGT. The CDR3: CASRGLTGSRHQPQHF. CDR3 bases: TGTGCCAGCAGGGGGCTGACAGGGAGTCGCCATCAGCCCCAGCATTTT.

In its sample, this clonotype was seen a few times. In DNA, the CDR3 is TGTGCCAGTAGTATGGGGGACAGGGCAAATCAGCCCCAGCATTTT. Translating gives CASSMGDRANQPQHF. V gene TRBV19 combines with J gene TRBJ1-5; TRBD1 aligns across 9 bases. The CDR3 runs to 15 residues. The V and J ends lost 3 bases and 4 bases, in that order; junction bases with no gene match: 4. CDR1 and CDR2 (germline): LNHDA, SQIVND (reference sequence).

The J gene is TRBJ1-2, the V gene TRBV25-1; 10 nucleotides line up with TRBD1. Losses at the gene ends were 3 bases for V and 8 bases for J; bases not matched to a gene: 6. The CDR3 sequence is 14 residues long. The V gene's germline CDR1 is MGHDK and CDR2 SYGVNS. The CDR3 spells CASSDPGQGNGYTF. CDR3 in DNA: TGTGCCAGCAGTGACCCGGGACAGGGGAACGGCTACACCTTC.

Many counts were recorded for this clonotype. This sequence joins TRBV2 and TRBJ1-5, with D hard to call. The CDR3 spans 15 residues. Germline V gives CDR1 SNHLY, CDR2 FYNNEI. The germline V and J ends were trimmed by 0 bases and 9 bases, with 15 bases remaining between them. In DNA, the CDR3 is TGTGCCAGCAGTGAAGCGCTCCCTGAGGTGGTGCCCCAGCATTTT. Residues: CASSEALPEVVPQHF. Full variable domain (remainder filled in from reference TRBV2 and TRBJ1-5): EPEVTQTPSHQVTQMGQEVILRCVPISNHLYFYWYRQILGQKVEFLVSFYNNEISEKSEIFDDQFSVERPDGSNFTLKIRSTKLEDSAMYFCASSEALPEVVPQHFGDGTRLSIL.

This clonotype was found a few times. The CDR3 is CASGKGDDTEAFF. In DNA form, the CDR3 reads TGTGCCAGCGGCAAGGGTGATGACACTGAAGCTTTCTTT. J is TRBJ1-1 and V is TRBV2; no reliable D call. From germline, CDR1 is SNHLY and CDR2 FYNNEI. The CDR3 loop spans 13 amino acids. V was shortened by 8 bases and J by 3 bases, with 13 bases between the two germline ends.

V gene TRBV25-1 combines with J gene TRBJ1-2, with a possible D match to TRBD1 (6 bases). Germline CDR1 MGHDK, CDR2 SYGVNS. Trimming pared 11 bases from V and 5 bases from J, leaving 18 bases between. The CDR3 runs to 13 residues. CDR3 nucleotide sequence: TGTGCCTGGACTTTGGGGGCGGATTATGGCTACACCTTC. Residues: CAWTLGADYGYTF.

DNA for the CDR3: TGTGCCAGCAGTAGGGGGGGGGCCGGGGGGACCCAGTACTTC. The encoded protein is CASSRGGAGGTQYF. The chain joins TRBV6-5 to TRBJ2-5; maybe TRBD2 (7 bases). CDR1 and CDR2 from the germline V gene are MNHEY and SVGAGI. V lost 5 bases and J lost 7, with 17 bases in between. There are 14 residues in the CDR3.

The CDR3 loop is CATKSEGQISHEQYF. Here the CDR3 DNA reads TGTGCCACCAAAAGTGAGGGACAGATTTCCCACGAGCAGTACTTC. The chain uses TRBV10-3 and TRBJ2-7, with 7 bases aligning to TRBD1. J lost 5 bases, V lost 10 bases, and 17 bases had no gene match. Germline V gives CDR1 ENHRY, CDR2 SYGVKD. The CDR3 extends over 15 amino acids.